The rows below give T cell receptor beta chains drawn from one sample of a study of blood T cell repertoires in COVID-19. TCRdb's table, derived via immunoSEQ multiplex PCR, lists solely in-frame clones and lacks some. Of approximately 62,000 clones listed, 76% are singletons. The source material was peripheral blood. Receptor source: a woman in her 50s with active or convalescent COVID-19. The CDR3 runs from the conserved cysteine through the conserved F or W. The D gene is left open where the match is weak. Not every row has a clone size; where given, it reads once, few, many or a size class.

cdr3_nt | cdr3_aa | cdr3_length | v_call | clone_size | j_call | d_call
TGTGCCAGCAGCTTAAGCGGGCCCGCCCCAGATGGCTACACCTTC | CASSLSGPAPDGYTF | 15 | TRBV7-3 | many | TRBJ1-2 | -
TGTGCCAGCAGCTTTAAGGGACAGGGCACCTACGAGCAGTACTTC | CASSFKGQGTYEQYF | 15 | TRBV7-2 | - | TRBJ2-7 | TRBD1
TGTGCCAGCTCACCAGTAGCGGGAATGCCCTACGAGCAGTACTTC | CASSPVAGMPYEQYF | 15 | TRBV18 | - | TRBJ2-7 | TRBD2
TGTGCCTGGAGTGTACCCGGGACAGGGACCTTTGAGCAGTACTTC | CAWSVPGTGTFEQYF | 15 | TRBV30 | - | TRBJ2-7 | TRBD1
TGTGCCAGCAGCTTATCAGGGCCCTCCCACTCCTACGAGCAGTACTTC | CASSLSGPSHSYEQYF | 16 | TRBV7-2 | - | TRBJ2-7 | -
TGTGCCAGCAGTCGGGACAGGGAACCTACAGATACGCAGTATTTT | CASSRDREPTDTQYF | 15 | TRBV27 | - | TRBJ2-3 | TRBD1
TGTGCCAGCAGCATACAGGGGGCTGGCAATTCACCCCTCCACTTT | CASSIQGAGNSPLHF | 15 | TRBV7-8 | - | TRBJ1-6 | TRBD1
TGTGCCAGCAGCCCAGGACAGGGGATCGGCGAGCAGTACTTC | CASSPGQGIGEQYF | 14 | TRBV9 | - | TRBJ2-7 | TRBD1
TGTGCCAGCAGCCTCACTGTCCCGGGTCCCGCAACTAATGAAAAACTGTTTTTT | CASSLTVPGPATNEKLFF | 18 | TRBV4-2 | - | TRBJ1-4 | -
TGTGCCACCAGTGATTTCGGGGATACGCAGTATTTT | CATSDFGDTQYF | 12 | TRBV24-1 | once | TRBJ2-3 | -
TGTGCCAGCAGCGCCACTAGCGGGGTATACAATGAGCAGTTCTTC | CASSATSGVYNEQFF | 15 | TRBV7-2 | - | TRBJ2-1 | TRBD2
TGTGCCAGCAGCCTAGGGGGACAGGGCAATTCACCCCTCCACTTT | CASSLGGQGNSPLHF | 15 | TRBV3-1/TRBV3-2 | - | TRBJ1-6 | TRBD1
TGTGCCAGCAGCGAAGCGGGAGGGCCGGGTAAGGAGCAGTTCTTC | CASSEAGGPGKEQFF | 15 | TRBV7-6 | - | TRBJ2-1 | TRBD2
TGTGCCACCAGCATGGGACAAAACTATGGCTACACCTTC | CATSMGQNYGYTF | 13 | TRBV15 | - | TRBJ1-2 | -
TGTGCCAGCAGCGAAGGGACTAGCGGGAGCTACGAGCAGTACTTC | CASSEGTSGSYEQYF | 15 | TRBV9 | - | TRBJ2-7 | TRBD2
TGTGCCATCAGTGGGGGAGTGGGCTCCGCCTACAATGAGCAGTTCTTC | CAISGGVGSAYNEQFF | 16 | TRBV10-3 | - | TRBJ2-1 | -
TGTGCCAGCATTCAAGGACAGGGGGCGTTTGGCTACACCTTC | CASIQGQGAFGYTF | 14 | TRBV2 | - | TRBJ1-2 | TRBD1
TGTGCCAGCAGTGAAGGGCGGGGGGTGATGGAGACCCAGTACTTC | CASSEGRGVMETQYF | 15 | TRBV6-1 | - | TRBJ2-5 | TRBD2
TGCGCCAGCAGCCAAGATCGCTATGGCTACACCTTC | CASSQDRYGYTF | 12 | TRBV4-1 | - | TRBJ1-2 | -
TGTGCCAGCAGCTTAGCCGCAGGCAACCCCTCTGGAAACACCATATATTTT | CASSLAAGNPSGNTIYF | 17 | TRBV7-9 | few | TRBJ1-3 | -